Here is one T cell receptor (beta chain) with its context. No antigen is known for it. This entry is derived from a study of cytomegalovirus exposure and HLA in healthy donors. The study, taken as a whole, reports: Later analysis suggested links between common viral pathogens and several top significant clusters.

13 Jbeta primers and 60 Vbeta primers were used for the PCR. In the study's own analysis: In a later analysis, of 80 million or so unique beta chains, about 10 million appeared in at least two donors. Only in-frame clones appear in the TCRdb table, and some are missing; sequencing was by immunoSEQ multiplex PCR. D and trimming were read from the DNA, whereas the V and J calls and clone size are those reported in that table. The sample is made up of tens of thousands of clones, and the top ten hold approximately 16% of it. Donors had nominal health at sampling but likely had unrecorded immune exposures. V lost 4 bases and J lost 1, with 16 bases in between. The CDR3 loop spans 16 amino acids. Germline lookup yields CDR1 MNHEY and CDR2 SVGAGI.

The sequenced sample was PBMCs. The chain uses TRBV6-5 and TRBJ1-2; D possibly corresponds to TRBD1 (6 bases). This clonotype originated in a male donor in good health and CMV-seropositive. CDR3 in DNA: TGTGCCAGCAGTTCCCACCAGACAGGTTATAACTATGGCTACACCTTC. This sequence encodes CASSSHQTGYNYGYTF.